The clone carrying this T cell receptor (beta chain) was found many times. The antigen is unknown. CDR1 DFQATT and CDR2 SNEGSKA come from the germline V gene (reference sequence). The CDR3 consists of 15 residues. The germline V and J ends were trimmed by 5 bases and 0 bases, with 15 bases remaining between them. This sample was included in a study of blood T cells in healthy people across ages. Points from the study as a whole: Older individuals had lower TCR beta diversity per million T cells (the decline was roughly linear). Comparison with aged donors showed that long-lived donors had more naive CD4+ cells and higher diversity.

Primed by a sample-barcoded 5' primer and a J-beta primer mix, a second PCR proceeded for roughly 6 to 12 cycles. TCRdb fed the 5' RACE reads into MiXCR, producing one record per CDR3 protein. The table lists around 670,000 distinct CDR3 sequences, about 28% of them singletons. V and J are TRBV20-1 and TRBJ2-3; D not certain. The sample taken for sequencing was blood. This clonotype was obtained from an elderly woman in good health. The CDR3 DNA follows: TGCAGTGCTGCCTTGACAACAGCTAGCACAGATACGCAGTATTTT. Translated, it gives CSAALTTASTDTQYF.